What follows is one T cell receptor (beta chain) and its context. This sample is drawn from a study of T-cell memory formation after mild COVID-19. This CDR3 is 10 amino acids long. The germline gives CDR1 SQVTM, CDR2 ANQGSEA. Trimming cost V 7 bases and J 5 bases, with 8 bases left between them. 5'RACE with constant-segment primers built TCRalpha and TCRbeta cDNA libraries with UMIs. MiXCR, run by TCRdb on the 5' RACE reads, gives a single entry per CDR3 protein. The sample holds around 370,000 distinct CDR3 sequences, 20% to 25% seen once. The sample taken for sequencing was PBMCs or a T cell subset sorted from them (not recorded which). The receptor's source is an adult woman who had mild COVID-19 (a few samples of this study predate the infection). Cell type and time point are not known. The J gene is TRBJ1-1, the V gene TRBV29-1; D not certain. DNA for the CDR3: TGCAGCGGGACCAGTACTGAAGCTTTCTTT. It yields the protein CSGTSTEAFF.